This T cell receptor beta chain was retrieved from a study of T cells in Graves' hyperthyroidism and ophthalmopathy. Whole-study results and caveats: Also found in blood were most expanded thyroid clonotypes above 0.001. Separation of ophthalmopathy from stable hyperthyroidism was achieved by a 13 V-J model.

Out of 8.5 to 10 ml of fresh peripheral blood came the PBMCs. Trimming took 7 bases from V and 0 from J, leaving 13 bases between them. CDR3 length equals 14 residues. Germline values: CDR1 MNHNS, CDR2 SASEGT. RNA transcripts gave rise to amplified TCR beta CDR3 regions. Carried out on the TCR CDR3, a first-round RT-PCR used the HTBI primer set. MiXCR, applied by TCRdb to the multiplex PCR reads, yields one record per CDR3 protein. Among roughly 380,000 distinct CDR3 sequences listed, approximately 19% were seen once. This clonotype occurred many times. Antigen specificity is unknown. This rearrangement joins TRBV6-1 to TRBJ2-7; unclear D gene. The sequence was collected from a woman aged 18 to 35 with Graves' hyperthyroidism. Sequencing input: blood. In DNA, the CDR3 is TGTGCCAGCAAACTACAGTTCGACTCCTACGAGCAGTACTTC. This codes for CASKLQFDSYEQYF.